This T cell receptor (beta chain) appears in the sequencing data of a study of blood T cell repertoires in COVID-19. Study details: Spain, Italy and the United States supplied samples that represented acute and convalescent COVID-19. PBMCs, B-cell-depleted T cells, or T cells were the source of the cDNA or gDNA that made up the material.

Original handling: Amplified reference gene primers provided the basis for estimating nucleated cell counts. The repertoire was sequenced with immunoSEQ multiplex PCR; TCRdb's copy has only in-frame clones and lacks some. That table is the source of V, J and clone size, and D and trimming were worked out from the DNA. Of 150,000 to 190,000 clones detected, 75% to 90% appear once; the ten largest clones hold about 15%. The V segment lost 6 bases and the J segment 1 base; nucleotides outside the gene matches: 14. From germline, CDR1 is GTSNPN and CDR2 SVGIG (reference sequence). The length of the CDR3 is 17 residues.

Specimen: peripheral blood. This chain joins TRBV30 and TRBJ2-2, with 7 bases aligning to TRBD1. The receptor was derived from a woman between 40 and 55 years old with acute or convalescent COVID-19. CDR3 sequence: CACTKPGTELNTGELFF. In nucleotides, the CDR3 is TGTGCCTGCACAAAGCCCGGGACAGAGCTGAACACCGGGGAGCTGTTTTTT. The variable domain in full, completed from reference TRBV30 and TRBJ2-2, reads SQTIHQWPATLVQPVGSPLSLECTVEGTSNPNLYWYRQAAGRGLQLLFYSVGIGQISSEVPQNLSASRPQDRQFILSSKKLLLSDSGFYLCACTKPGTELNTGELFFGEGSRLTVL.